A single sample is the source of the 27 T cell receptor beta chains below, sequenced in a study of blood T cell repertoires in COVID-19. Some clones are missing from TCRdb's copy, which holds only in-frame ones; the method was immunoSEQ multiplex PCR. The sample carries 200,000 to 250,000 clones, around 91% recorded once. The sequenced material came from PBMCs or T cells enriched from blood (not recorded which). The receptors shown here come from a man aged 25-40 years who had been exposed to COVID-19.

Notes on this clone: The sample carries other DNA sequences with the same CDR3. The CDR3 DNA reads as TGTGCCAGCAGTGACAGCGGGGGGGCCAATGAGCAGTTCTTC. It yields the protein CASSDSGGANEQFF. This chain joins TRBV6-1 and TRBJ2-1; 10 positions agree with TRBD2. V gave up 3 bases and J gave up 6 bases; unmatched junction bases: 2. The CDR3 consists of 14 residues. CDR1 and CDR2 (germline): MNHNS, SASEGT.

This chain joins TRBV6-2 or TRBV6-3 and TRBJ2-2; D is unresolved. Germline CDR1 MNHEY, CDR2 SVGEGT. This CDR3 is 12 amino acids long. The V end was cut by 5 bases, the J end by 6 bases, with 7 bases between. DNA of the CDR3: TGTGCCAGCAGTGTATATCCCGGGGAGCTGTTTTTT. This sequence encodes CASSVYPGELFF.

This clone has only a few counts. The chain carries TRBV27 and TRBJ1-6, with D possibly being TRBD1 (6 bases). CDR3 size: 14 residues. The germline V gene has CDR1 MNHEY and CDR2 SMNVEV (reference sequence). Trimming removed 4 bases at V and 7 bases at J, with 11 bases between. The CDR3, as DNA: TGTGCCAGCAGTTGGGGACATAGAAATTCACCCCTCCACTTT. This gives the protein CASSWGHRNSPLHF.

The chain links TRBV7-3 to TRBJ2-6; D gene ambiguous. V shed 3 bases and J shed 4 bases, with 10 bases lying between them. CDR1 SGHTA and CDR2 FQGTGA come from the germline V gene. This CDR3 spans 15 amino acids. The CDR3 loop is CASSLGFSGANVLTF. CDR3 bases: TGTGCCAGCAGCTTGGGCTTCTCCGGGGCCAACGTCCTGACTTTC.

The chain joins TRBV30 to TRBJ2-5; 8 bases match TRBD1. V was clipped by 5 bases and J by 3 bases; unmatched bases: 2. The CDR3 length is 12 residues. Looked up from germline, CDR1 is GTSNPN and CDR2 is SVGIG (reference sequence). The CDR3 loop is CAWGQGEETQYF. The CDR3 coding sequence is TGTGCCTGGGGACAGGGTGAAGAGACCCAGTACTTC.

The chain is built from TRBV29-1 and TRBJ1-2; D ambiguous. CDR1 and CDR2 (germline): SQVTM, ANQGSEA. The CDR3 consists of 12 residues. Trimming removed 4 bases at V and 1 base at J, with 7 bases between. CDR3 bases: TGCAGCGTTGGTAGTCTTAACTATGGCTACACCTTC. It yields the protein CSVGSLNYGYTF. Full variable domain (remainder filled in from reference TRBV29-1 and TRBJ1-2): SAVISQKPSRDICQRGTSLTIQCQVDSQVTMMFWYRQQPGQSLTLIATANQGSEATYESGFVIDKFPISRPNLTFSTLTVSNMSPEDSSIYLCSVGSLNYGYTFGSGTRLTVV.

The CDR3 spells CASSLRAGGLGAGLDTQYF. CDR3 nucleotides: TGTGCCAGCAGCTTACGGGCAGGGGGACTGGGAGCGGGTTTAGATACGCAGTATTTT. V and J are TRBV7-9 and TRBJ2-3; tentatively, D is TRBD1 (7 bases). Germline CDR1 SEHNR, CDR2 FQNEAQ (reference sequence). V was clipped by 2 bases and J by 5 bases, with 26 bases between them. This CDR3 has 19 residues.

The chain joins TRBV19 to TRBJ2-7; 7 bases are a match to TRBD1. This CDR3 has 14 residues. With V trimmed by 5 bases and J by 3 bases, 7 bases remained unmatched. Germline values: CDR1 LNHDA, CDR2 SQIVND (reference sequence). DNA of the CDR3: TGTGCCAGTAGTTACCGACAGGGAAACTACGAGCAGTACTTC. It is translated as CASSYRQGNYEQYF.

This chain uses TRBV19 with TRBJ2-3, with 7 bases lining up with TRBD1. Germline CDR1 is LNHDA and CDR2 is SQIVND (reference sequence). The CDR3 is 16 amino acids. The trim removed 5 bases at V and 1 base at J, leaving 9 bases unmatched. The CDR3 spells CASSSRQGWGTDTQYF. DNA for the CDR3: TGTGCCAGTAGTTCTCGACAGGGATGGGGCACAGATACGCAGTATTTT.

This chain joins TRBV5-4 and TRBJ2-5; D is uncertain. V dropped 4 bases and J dropped 6 bases, with 10 bases sitting between them. This CDR3 comprises 12 residues. Germline V lookup: CDR1 SGHNT, CDR2 YYREEE (reference sequence). The CDR3 sequence is CASSPFSKTQYF. As DNA, the CDR3 is TGTGCCAGCAGCCCCTTTAGTAAGACCCAGTACTTC.

This chain uses TRBV5-1 with TRBJ1-4; D is unclear. Per the germline V gene, CDR1 is SGHRS and CDR2 is YFSETQ. The length of the CDR3 is 15 residues. The V gene lost 0 bases and the J gene lost 6 bases, with 12 bases spanning the gap. The CDR3 bases are TGCGCCAGCAGCTTGGCCGGGTCCACTGATGAAAAACTGTTTTTT. As protein: CASSLAGSTDEKLFF. The full variable domain, its missing parts supplied by reference TRBV5-1 and TRBJ1-4, is KAGVTQTPRYLIKTRGQQVTLSCSPISGHRSVSWYQQTPGQGLQFLFEYFSETQRNKGNFPGRFSGRQFSNSRSEMNVSTLELGDSALYLCASSLAGSTDEKLFFGSGTQLSVL.

The rearrangement uses TRBV5-1 and TRBJ2-5; 7 bases agree with TRBD2. CDR3 size: 15 residues. Trimming at V came to 6 bases and at J to 3 bases, leaving 11 bases not matched to a gene. Germline loops: CDR1 SGHRS, CDR2 YFSETQ. The chain's CDR3 is CASTSLATSKETQYF. The CDR3 region has the DNA TGCGCCAGCACCTCCCTTGCGACTAGCAAAGAGACCCAGTACTTC.

The CDR3: CASSRAGTERDTQYF. The CDR3 DNA reads as TGTGCCAGTAGTCGCGCCGGGACAGAACGGGATACGCAGTATTTT. The chain has TRBV19 and TRBJ2-3, with 7 bases lining up with TRBD1. Losses at the gene ends were 5 bases for V and 6 bases for J; bases not matched to a gene: 11. CDR1 and CDR2 from the germline V gene are LNHDA and SQIVND (reference sequence). CDR3 length equals 15 residues. Combining the CDR3 with reference TRBV19 and TRBJ2-3 gives the whole variable domain DGGITQSPKYLFRKEGQNVTLSCEQNLNHDAMYWYRQDPGQGLRLIYYSQIVNDFQKGDIAEGYSVSREKKESFPLTVTSAQKNPTAFYLCASSRAGTERDTQYFGPGTRLTVL.

The chain employs TRBV10-2 and TRBJ1-6, with 8 bases matching TRBD1. The CDR3 is 14 amino acids. V trimming: 6 bases; J trimming: 7 bases; junction bases outside the gene matches: 5. The germline V gene has CDR1 WSHSY and CDR2 SAAADI. DNA for the CDR3: TGCGCCAGCAGGGAAAGACAGGGGAATTCACCCCTCCACTTT. It is translated as CASRERQGNSPLHF.

The chain uses TRBV7-6 and TRBJ2-3; 7 bases align to TRBD2. J was trimmed by 9 bases and V by 4 bases; bases with no gene match: 13. Germline loops: CDR1 SGHVS, CDR2 FNYEAQ. This CDR3 has 15 residues. In nucleotides, the CDR3 is TGTGCCAGCAGCTCCAGGACTAGGGGTCAGGAGACGCAGTATTTT. Its translation is CASSSRTRGQETQYF.

The J gene is TRBJ2-7, the V gene TRBV11-2; possibly TRBD2 for D (6 bases). The ends were cut back, 1 base at V and 3 bases at J, with 13 bases in the middle. This CDR3 is 15 amino acids long. Germline lookup yields CDR1 SGHAT and CDR2 FQNNGV. DNA for the CDR3: TGTGCCAGCAGCTTAGGTCTCGGGGGAAACTACGAGCAGTACTTC. It yields the protein CASSLGLGGNYEQYF.

This chain uses TRBV19 with TRBJ1-5, with 7 bases fitting TRBD1. Germline CDR1 reads LNHDA; CDR2 reads SQIVND (reference sequence). J gave up 1 base and V 4 bases, and 1 base lay outside the gene matches. This CDR3 has 14 residues. This CDR3 reads CASSTGGSNQPQHF. Here the CDR3 DNA reads TGTGCCAGTAGTACAGGGGGGAGCAATCAGCCCCAGCATTTT.

CDR3 in DNA: TGCGCCAGCAGCCCCAGCTCCTACGAGCAGTACTTC. It translates to CASSPSSYEQYF. The chain employs TRBV10-1 and TRBJ2-7; D is uncertain. The CDR3 runs to 12 residues. From germline, CDR1 is WNHNN and CDR2 SYGVQD (reference sequence). Trimming removed 6 bases from V and 0 bases from J, with 6 bases in between.

V and J are TRBV19 and TRBJ2-1; 13 nucleotides align to TRBD2. V shed 10 bases and J 9 bases; nucleotides not matched to a gene: 9. The CDR3 extends over 14 amino acids. Germline-derived CDR1 and CDR2 are LNHDA and SQIVND (reference sequence). CDR3 coding DNA: TGTGCCACCCGACTAGCGGGGGGTGGGGGTGAGCAGTTCTTC. Amino acid sequence: CATRLAGGGGEQFF. Using reference TRBV19 and TRBJ2-1 for the parts outside the CDR3, the full variable domain is DGGITQSPKYLFRKEGQNVTLSCEQNLNHDAMYWYRQDPGQGLRLIYYSQIVNDFQKGDIAEGYSVSREKKESFPLTVTSAQKNPTAFYLCATRLAGGGGEQFFGPGTRLTVL.

V is TRBV6-5 and J is TRBJ1-6; TRBD1 matches at 7 bases. Germline CDR1 is MNHEY and CDR2 is SVGAGI. There are 14 residues in the CDR3. The J segment lost 10 bases and the V segment lost 10 bases, leaving 13 bases of the junction unmatched. The CDR3 reads CATIQGWTYSPLHF. The DNA of the CDR3 is TGTGCCACCATACAGGGGTGGACATACTCACCCCTCCACTTT.

Only one count was recorded for this clone. The chain combines TRBV5-6 with TRBJ2-1; TRBD1 agrees at 8 bases. Per the germline V gene, CDR1 is SGHDT and CDR2 is YYEEEE. CDR3 length equals 15 residues. The trim removed 2 bases at V and 2 bases at J, leaving 3 bases unmatched. CDR3 DNA sequence: TGTGCCAGCAGCTTCAGGGGGCTTACCTACAATGAGCAGTTCTTC. Translated: CASSFRGLTYNEQFF.

V gene TRBV7-3 combines with J gene TRBJ2-3; possible D gene TRBD1, 6 bases. Between the trimmed V and J ends, which lost 5 bases and 3 bases, there was a span of 15 bases. CDR3 length equals 15 residues. Germline V CDR1 and CDR2: SGHTA, FQGTGA. DNA for the CDR3: TGTGCCAGCAGCCCACGTGACAGGCCAACAGATACGCAGTATTTT. It codes for CASSPRDRPTDTQYF.

In DNA form, the CDR3 reads TGTGCCAGCAGGACTGGGGCTAGCAATCAGCCCCAGCATTTT. Amino acids: CASRTGASNQPQHF. The V call is TRBV2, the J call TRBJ1-5, with D possibly TRBD1 on 5 matching bases. This CDR3 contains 14 residues. Per germline, CDR1 SNHLY and CDR2 FYNNEI. V gave up 6 bases and J gave up 0 bases, with 9 bases separating them.

The V and J genes are TRBV9 and TRBJ2-7, with 7 bases aligning to TRBD1. Germline trimming cut 0 bases from V and 3 bases from J; bases unmatched to any gene: 12. The germline gives CDR1 SGDLS, CDR2 YYNGEE. This CDR3 comprises 17 residues. The CDR3 reads CASSVASVKQGSYEQYF. The CDR3 nucleotides are TGTGCCAGCAGCGTAGCTTCGGTCAAACAGGGGAGCTACGAGCAGTACTTC.

A few counts support this clone. The chain couples TRBV2 to TRBJ2-2, with D perhaps TRBD2 (7 bases). The CDR3 has 16 residues. From germline, CDR1 is SNHLY and CDR2 FYNNEI. The V and J ends lost 5 bases and 4 bases respectively, with 17 bases between them. CDR3 in DNA: TGTGCCAGCAGTAGTCGGGCGGGGGCTTTCACCGGGGAGCTGTTTTTT. Protein product: CASSSRAGAFTGELFF.

This clone was seen a single time. The V gene is TRBV27, the J gene TRBJ2-3; possible D gene TRBD1, 6 bases. Trimming removed 2 bases at V and 4 bases at J, with 16 bases between. CDR1 is MNHEY and CDR2 is SMNVEV in the germline V gene (reference sequence). The CDR3 consists of 16 residues. The CDR3 sequence is CASSLIPGEGADTQYF. CDR3 nucleotides: TGTGCCAGCAGTTTAATCCCAGGGGAAGGGGCAGATACGCAGTATTTT.

The chain has TRBV27 and TRBJ1-5; D is ambiguous. Germline loops: CDR1 MNHEY, CDR2 SMNVEV (reference sequence). V was shortened by 1 base and J by 0 bases, with 7 bases between the two germline ends. This CDR3 has 15 amino acids. CDR3 protein: CASSLFGVSNQPQHF. In nucleotides, the CDR3 is TGTGCCAGCAGTTTATTCGGTGTTAGCAATCAGCCCCAGCATTTT.